This T cell receptor (beta chain) was identified during a study of radiotherapy plus CTLA-4 blockade in lung cancer. Whole-study context: For roughly 19% of patients, objective responses occurred, and around 31% had disease control.

V was trimmed by 5 bases and J by 9 bases, leaving 11 bases between them. The CDR3 length is 12 residues. CDR1 is LNHDA, CDR2 SQIVND, per germline (reference sequence). Focal radiation plus CTLA-4 blockade with ipilimumab was administered to patients who had chemo-refractory metastatic non-small-cell lung cancer. Study-level findings and limits: Reported findings show early blood T cell clone dynamics, with interferon-beta, best predicted response. Some TCR clones had been derived from tumors. These clones expanded in peripheral blood after radiotherapy plus ipilimumab.

With regard to this clone: What it recognizes is unknown.

The table came from immunoSEQ multiplex PCR; TCRdb's copy has only in-frame clones and leaves some out. The data hold around 40,000 clones, with around 75% observed a single time. Source: peripheral blood, taken from a patient treated with radiotherapy plus ipilimumab. This sequence originates from a human donor with non-small cell lung cancer who had stable disease on radiotherapy plus ipilimumab. The chain uses TRBV19 and TRBJ1-5; D possibly corresponds to TRBD1 (5 bases). Here the CDR3 reads CASSSPGWPQHF. As DNA, the CDR3 is TGTGCCAGTAGTTCCCCAGGGTGGCCCCAGCATTTT.